A selection of T cell receptor beta chains follows, all from one sample in a study of OX40 agonist ivuxolimab in advanced cancers. The data were produced by immunoSEQ multiplex PCR, yet TCRdb's version contains in-frame clones alone and is incomplete. The sample contains more than 65,000 clones, around 88% of which appear only once. The sample was CD4+ or CD8+ T cells sorted from blood, taken in a trial of the OX40 agonist ivuxolimab. The source of these receptors is an adult with an advanced solid tumor such as melanoma, head and neck, liver or kidney cancer. Each CDR3 is given with its conserved first and last residue. The D gene is left open where the match is weak. The listing skips clone size in some rows; elsewhere it reads once, few, many or a size class.

V	size	D	J	CDR3	DNA
TRBV2	NA	NA	TRBJ2-3	CASSEAGTDTQYF	TGTGCCAGCAGTGAAGCGGGGACAGATACGCAGTATTTT
TRBV5-4	NA	NA	TRBJ1-1	CAFTLMNTEAFF	TGTGCTTTCACCCTGATGAACACTGAAGCTTTCTTT
TRBV5-1	NA	NA	TRBJ2-7	CASSSQGTDEQYF	TGCGCCAGCAGCTCACAGGGTACGGACGAGCAGTACTTC
TRBV7-2	NA	NA	TRBJ2-3	CASSLVAIGGTQYF	TGTGCCAGCAGCTTAGTAGCGATCGGGGGCACGCAGTATTTT
TRBV9	NA	NA	TRBJ2-3	CASSVGAGASTDTQYF	TGTGCCAGCAGCGTAGGTGCGGGGGCCAGCACAGATACGCAGTATTTT
TRBV6-5	NA	TRBD2	TRBJ2-3	CASRLRGGADTQYF	TGTGCCAGCAGGCTCCGGGGGGGAGCGGATACGCAGTATTTT
TRBV5-1	once	NA	TRBJ2-7	CASRLTSLSYEQYF	TGCGCCAGCAGGCTCACCTCCCTCTCCTACGAGCAGTACTTC
TRBV11-3	NA	NA	TRBJ2-1	CASSLDRTAQQFF	TGTGCCAGCAGCTTAGACCGGACAGCCCAGCAGTTCTTC
TRBV6-5	NA	NA	TRBJ1-5	CASSLGRYNQPQHF	TGTGCCAGCAGTTTAGGACGGTACAATCAGCCCCAGCATTTT
TRBV2	NA	TRBD1	TRBJ1-5	CASSLRDRVNQPQHF	TGTGCCAGCAGTCTCCGGGACAGGGTCAATCAGCCCCAGCATTTT
TRBV19	once	NA	TRBJ1-5	CASGGRQSNQPQHF	TGTGCCAGTGGGGGGCGACAGAGCAATCAGCCCCAGCATTTT
TRBV5-4	NA	TRBD1	TRBJ2-3	CASSAATGTGDTDTQYF	TGTGCCAGCAGCGCGGCTACCGGGACAGGGGACACAGATACGCAGTATTTT
TRBV2	few	NA	TRBJ1-1	CASRVNTEAFF	TGTGCCAGCAGGGTGAACACTGAAGCTTTCTTT
TRBV6-1	NA	NA	TRBJ2-3	CASSEVEDTQYF	TGTGCCAGCAGTGAAGTAGAGGATACGCAGTATTTT
TRBV7-9	NA	NA	TRBJ1-4	CASSLDNEKLFF	TGTGCCAGCAGCTTAGATAATGAAAAACTGTTTTTT
TRBV5-1	NA	NA	TRBJ1-6	CASSLSFREGSPLHF	TGCGCCAGCAGCTTGTCCTTCAGGGAAGGGTCACCCCTCCACTTT
TRBV5-8	NA	TRBD1	TRBJ1-1	CASSLELWTGGTEAFF	TGTGCCAGCAGCTTGGAGCTATGGACAGGGGGGACTGAAGCTTTCTTT
TRBV4-2	NA	TRBD1	TRBJ2-1	CASSRTGVADEQFF	TGTGCCAGCAGCAGGACAGGGGTGGCGGATGAGCAGTTCTTC
TRBV6-5	NA	NA	TRBJ1-6	CASSYGSGRANSPLHF	TGTGCCAGCAGTTACGGGTCAGGGAGGGCTAATTCACCCCTCCACTTT
TRBV7-9	NA	NA	TRBJ1-4	CASSLFQGEKLFF	TGTGCCAGCAGCTTATTCCAGGGAGAAAAACTGTTTTTT